The clone carrying this T cell receptor beta chain was observed a few times. One entry per CDR3 protein, called by TCRdb with MiXCR from the RT-PCR reads. The data contain around 500,000 distinct CDR3 sequences, 9.5% to 13% of them seen just once; the ten biggest clones take up around 12%. The data belong to a study of response to subunit inactivated influenza vaccine. V lost 7 bases to trimming and J lost 2 bases, with 9 bases between them. This CDR3 is 13 amino acids long. Germline V gene lookup returns CDR1 SGDLS and CDR2 YYNGEE. The receptor's source is a man aged 45-60 years who received an inactivated influenza vaccine. The sequencing here drew on PBMCs from blood, taken 35 to 45 days after vaccination. The chain has TRBV9 and TRBJ2-2; D is ambiguous. As DNA, the CDR3 is TGTGCCAGCGGGCCTACTAACACCGGGGAGCTGTTTTTT. Translation: CASGPTNTGELFF.